This is a list of T cell receptor beta chains from one sample in a study of T cell repertoires in cytomegalovirus infection. A single record per CDR3 protein comes from TCRdb applying MiXCR to the reads. The table records about 440,000 distinct CDR3 sequences, approximately 30% of them present only once. Sample: PBMCs. The receptors derive from a human donor in good health (CMV status not recorded). Some clones in this sample may be carry-over from other donors' samples. The CDR3 runs from the conserved cysteine through the conserved F or W.

J gene,V gene,CDR3 protein
TRBJ1-1,TRBV7-2,CASSITGFSTEAFF
TRBJ2-1,TRBV7-2,CASSRDRINEQFF
TRBJ1-1,TRBV7-6,CASSFTAEKNAEAFF
TRBJ2-1,TRBV28,CASNVGQGGSYNEQFF
TRBJ2-2,TRBV10-3,CATQGLSNTGELFF
TRBJ2-7,TRBV12-3/TRBV12-4,CASSSGGITYEQYF
TRBJ1-3,TRBV7-6,CASSWGSSSGNTIYF
TRBJ2-5,TRBV27,CASSPGTGVYGETQYF
TRBJ1-1,TRBV2,CASRRWVMNTEAFF
TRBJ2-1,TRBV11-2,CASSRVDSRGHEQFF
TRBJ1-4,TRBV6-1,CASSNQGGTNEKLFF
TRBJ1-5,TRBV7-8,CASSFTVQGIQPQHF
TRBJ2-1,TRBV7-8,CASSLETGTMGPYNEQFF
TRBJ2-7,TRBV7-2,CASSLSRGGNEQYF
TRBJ2-7,TRBV4-1,CASSQRLGTSYEQYF
TRBJ1-1,TRBV4-1,CASSQEPTGVVTEAFF
TRBJ1-5,TRBV2,CASSTSGASNQPQHF
TRBJ2-2,TRBV20-1,CSSRDPLVTNTGELFF
TRBJ2-1,TRBV4-1,CASSQRTAYNEQFF
TRBJ2-1,TRBV11-1,CASSLAGGFEGNEQFF
TRBJ1-4,TRBV18,CASSLSTGDEKLFF
TRBJ1-6,TRBV7-3,CASSLNPAINSPLHF
TRBJ2-3,TRBV10-3,CAISDPGLAGPTDTQYF
TRBJ1-5,TRBV5-8,CASSLGGGRNQPQHF
TRBJ2-7,TRBV12-3/TRBV12-4,CASRTSGGGEQYF
TRBJ2-3,TRBV20-1,CSAPGTSATDTQYF
TRBJ1-5,TRBV19,CASSIVRQGGQPQHF
TRBJ1-5,TRBV27,CASSGWGGQPQHF
TRBJ2-1,TRBV19,CASSIWLEVEEYNEQFF
TRBJ2-1,TRBV20-1,CSARPPTSGGLNEQFF
TRBJ1-3,TRBV7-8,CASSFNGIDSSGNTIYF
TRBJ2-5,TRBV12-3/TRBV12-4,CASKEGPAQETQYF
TRBJ2-1,TRBV7-8,CASSLVAREQFF
TRBJ2-5,TRBV28,CASRGGVQTQYF
TRBJ2-1,TRBV4-1,CASSQEGRGGPHHNEQFF
TRBJ2-2,TRBV4-2,CASSQAPRLAGTVEQFF
TRBJ1-2,TRBV6-1,CASSVWGASFGYTF
TRBJ2-1,TRBV7-9,CASSKRTSGGAFNEQFF
TRBJ1-1,TRBV7-8,CASSPRTAPMNTEAFF
TRBJ2-1,TRBV19,CASSRRAGTEYNEQFF
TRBJ2-7,TRBV12-3/TRBV12-4,CASSGVGTSGGYYEQYF
TRBJ2-5,TRBV13,CASSPDGGETQYF
TRBJ1-5,TRBV28,CASSFKGHNSNQPQHF
TRBJ2-3,TRBV7-3,CASAIYGGGATDTQYF
TRBJ2-3,TRBV15,CATSREAGGITAYTDTQYF
TRBJ1-4,TRBV4-1,CASSQGTGGGDEEKLFF
TRBJ2-3,TRBV12-3/TRBV12-4,CASSPAGGSSTDTQDF
TRBJ2-1,TRBV10-3,CAISEERGGWYEQFF
TRBJ2-2,TRBV24-1,CATSDLGHTNTGELFF
TRBJ1-5,TRBV7-6,CASSYNAQEPQHF
TRBJ1-1,TRBV12-3/TRBV12-4,CASNPARAGSTEAFF
TRBJ1-1,TRBV19,CANKPSEAFF
TRBJ2-5,TRBV7-2,CASSFNPLARGAQETQYF
TRBJ2-7,TRBV4-3,CASSRTSGGEVEQYF
TRBJ1-6,TRBV28,CASSLSIRQKNSPLHF
TRBJ2-2,TRBV28,CASSFEGQGTGELFF
TRBJ1-2,TRBV12-3/TRBV12-4,CASSARGQGVGGYTF